This T cell receptor beta chain is from a study of Ad26.COV2.S vaccination and SARS-CoV-2 variants. At the level of the study: Trial arm assignment for the donor was COV1001 Ad26.COV2.S. Recipients of Ad26.COV2.S got it intramuscularly, once or twice 56 days apart. Study-wide results and caveats: Substantial post-vaccination breadth of spike-specific CD8+ and CD4+ T cell responses was reported.

Worth noting for this clone: The antigen is unknown.

Trimming left V 3 bases short and J 4 bases short, with 8 bases between. Germline CDR1 MNHEY, CDR2 SVGAGI. The CDR3 loop spans 13 amino acids. The protocol was immunoSEQ multiplex PCR, while the TCRdb copy is restricted to in-frame clones and leaves out a portion. The data show about 440,000 clones, with roughly 88% seen just once and roughly 3.9% held by the top ten. Treatment specified: roughly 20 received Ad26.COV2.S at low or high dose, single or two shots; 5 received placebo; per-sample allocation not given. The study sampled participants on day 63 after the first vaccine or placebo injection. The clonotype comes from a person between 18 and 65 years old who received the Ad26.COV2.S COVID-19 vaccine or a placebo. The sequencing here drew on peripheral blood, taken in a trial of Ad26.COV2.S vaccine versus placebo. The genes are TRBV6-5 and TRBJ2-3; D ambiguous. The CDR3 sequence is CASSYSSADTQYF. The CDR3 DNA is TGTGCCAGCAGTTATAGCTCTGCAGATACGCAGTATTTT.